The 17 T cell receptor beta chains given below trace back to one sample, sequenced in a study of blood T cell repertoires in COVID-19. Method: immunoSEQ multiplex PCR; TCRdb's copy keeps in-frame clones and lacks some. The table lists about 240,000 clones, 86% of them singletons. Source material: peripheral blood. The receptors stem from an elderly man with acute or convalescent COVID-19.

This chain uses TRBV18 with TRBJ1-1; D gene uncertain. Between the trimmed V and J ends, which lost 2 bases and 0 bases, there was a span of 10 bases. Germline V lookup: CDR1 KGHSH, CDR2 LQKENI. This CDR3 has 15 amino acids. The CDR3 nucleotides read TGTGCCAGCTCACCAGCGGCAGTGATGAACACTGAAGCTTTCTTT. Its protein product is CASSPAAVMNTEAFF.

V and J are TRBV5-1 and TRBJ2-2; 8 nucleotides line up with TRBD1. This CDR3 has 14 residues. Germline loops: CDR1 SGHRS, CDR2 YFSETQ. Germline trimming cut 7 bases from V and 2 bases from J; bases unmatched to any gene: 4. CDR3 in amino acids: CASRQGINTGELFF. Here the CDR3 DNA reads TGCGCCAGCCGACAGGGGATCAACACCGGGGAGCTGTTTTTT.

This chain joins TRBV28 and TRBJ1-5; TRBD1 might be the D (6 bases). This CDR3 has 15 amino acids. The V gene lost 5 bases and the J gene lost 9 bases, with 20 bases spanning the gap. Germline V CDR1 and CDR2: MDHEN, SYDVKM. The chain's CDR3 is CASSPRNRDSRPQHF. Written as DNA, the CDR3 is TGTGCCAGCAGTCCCAGAAACAGGGATTCGCGGCCCCAGCATTTT.

The chain couples TRBV24-1 to TRBJ2-1; weak D call: TRBD2 (6 bases). Trimming cost V 2 bases and J 0 bases, with 7 bases left between them. The CDR3 extends over 15 amino acids. CDR1 and CDR2 (germline): KGHDR, SFDVKD. CDR3 sequence: CATSDYGGSYNEQFF. The CDR3 DNA reads TGTGCCACCAGTGATTACGGGGGCTCCTACAATGAGCAGTTCTTC.

The chain recombines TRBV7-3 with TRBJ2-3, with D possibly TRBD2 on 6 matching bases. Trimming left V 0 bases short and J 1 base short, with 17 bases between. Germline V gives CDR1 SGHTA, CDR2 FQGTGA. The CDR3 runs 18 residues. The CDR3: CASSLTGSGTFRTDTQYF. Written as DNA, the CDR3 is TGTGCCAGCAGCTTAACGGGTAGCGGTACCTTCCGCACAGATACGCAGTATTTT.

The chain uses TRBV18 and TRBJ1-2; D remains ambiguous. The CDR3 runs 15 residues. Germline values: CDR1 KGHSH, CDR2 LQKENI. Trimming left V 2 bases short and J 3 bases short, with 13 bases between. CDR3 residues: CASSPSYEQDYGYTF. CDR3 coding DNA: TGTGCCAGCTCACCAAGCTATGAGCAAGACTATGGCTACACCTTC.

This chain uses TRBV5-4 with TRBJ2-7, with TRBD2 as a possible D gene (5 bases). V shed 6 bases and J shed 2 bases, with 12 bases lying between them. The CDR3 consists of 13 residues. CDR1 SGHNT and CDR2 YYREEE come from the germline V gene (reference sequence). In DNA, the CDR3 is TGTGCCAGCACAGATCCGGGAACCTACGAGCAGTACTTC. As protein: CASTDPGTYEQYF.

V and J are TRBV19 and TRBJ1-5, with TRBD1 matching over 9 bases. In germline, CDR1 is LNHDA, CDR2 SQIVND (reference sequence). CDR3 length equals 16 residues. The J segment lost 7 bases and the V segment lost 5 bases, leaving 12 bases of the junction unmatched. CDR3 region: CASSSDGTGLWQPQHF. The CDR3 region has the DNA TGTGCCAGTAGTTCAGACGGGACAGGGCTGTGGCAGCCCCAGCATTTT.

The chain carries TRBV7-9 and TRBJ1-5, with 9 positions matching TRBD1. V shed 3 bases, J shed 4 bases, and the junction held 4 bases outside the gene matches. The length of the CDR3 is 15 residues. Germline V gene sequence: CDR1 SEHNR, CDR2 FQNEAQ (reference sequence). Written as DNA, the CDR3 is TGTGCCAGCAGCTTTGGGACAGGGCGGAATCAGCCCCAGCATTTT. Its translation is CASSFGTGRNQPQHF.

CDR3 nucleotides: TGTGCCAGTGGGCAAGGGGGATTTGGCTACACCTTC. It specifies CASGQGGFGYTF. The chain links TRBV9 to TRBJ1-2; possibly TRBD1 for D (6 bases). Deletions cut 8 bases from V and 7 bases from J, with 15 bases between. The germline V gene encodes CDR1 SGDLS and CDR2 YYNGEE. CDR3 length: 12 residues. The full variable domain, in which reference TRBV9 and TRBJ1-2 provide the parts outside the CDR3, is DSGVTQTPKHLITATGQRVTLRCSPRSGDLSVYWYQQSLDQGLQFLIQYYNGEERAKGNILERFSAQQFPDLHSELNLSSLELGDSALYFCASGQGGFGYTFGSGTRLTVV.

This sequence joins TRBV10-1 and TRBJ2-2; D perhaps matches TRBD1 (6 bases). The CDR3 is 15 residues long. V shed 3 bases and J shed 5 bases, with 13 bases lying between them. Per the germline V gene, CDR1 is WNHNN and CDR2 is SYGVQD (reference sequence). The CDR3 nucleotides read TGCGCCAGCAGTGACCAACAGGGCGCGACCGGGGAGCTGTTTTTT. Translating gives CASSDQQGATGELFF.

The V call is TRBV2, the J call TRBJ1-2; D is possibly TRBD1 (6 bases). The CDR3 sequence is 14 residues long. CDR1 is SNHLY, CDR2 FYNNEI, per germline. V lost 5 bases and J 4 bases, leaving 14 bases between the germline ends. For the CDR3, the DNA is TGTGCCAGCAGTCCCCTCCGGACAGCCTATGGCTACACCTTC. Protein product: CASSPLRTAYGYTF.

The chain employs TRBV5-1 and TRBJ2-5, with TRBD1 as a possible D gene (6 bases). Germline V lookup: CDR1 SGHRS, CDR2 YFSETQ. CDR3 size: 14 residues. V was pared by 1 base and J by 2 bases, with 9 bases between. The CDR3 loop is CASSLMGQQETQYF. In DNA form, the CDR3 reads TGCGCCAGCAGCTTGATGGGACAACAAGAGACCCAGTACTTC. Using reference TRBV5-1 and TRBJ2-5 for the parts outside the CDR3, the full variable domain is KAGVTQTPRYLIKTRGQQVTLSCSPISGHRSVSWYQQTPGQGLQFLFEYFSETQRNKGNFPGRFSGRQFSNSRSEMNVSTLELGDSALYLCASSLMGQQETQYFGPGTRLLVL.

CDR3 DNA sequence: TGTGCCAGCAGCTTAGCTAGCTTCAATGAGCAGTTCTTC. Translating it yields CASSLASFNEQFF. This chain links TRBV5-4 with TRBJ2-1, with a tentative D call TRBD2 (5 bases). CDR3 size: 13 residues. Germline CDR1 is SGHNT and CDR2 is YYREEE (reference sequence). V was trimmed by 2 bases and J by 6 bases, leaving 9 bases between them.

This chain joins TRBV3-1 (or the pseudogene TRBV3-2) and TRBJ1-3; 7 bases are shared with TRBD1. After removal of 3 bases from V and 0 bases from J, the junction contained 2 bases not matched to a gene. CDR1 LGHDT and CDR2 YNNKEL come from the germline V gene (reference sequence). This CDR3 region has 15 residues. CDR3 sequence (DNA): TGTGCCAGCAGCCAGGGGGACAGCTCTGGAAACACCATATATTTT. Its translation: CASSQGDSSGNTIYF.

The V call is TRBV3-1 (or the pseudogene TRBV3-2), the J call TRBJ1-6; perhaps TRBD1 as D (5 bases). The CDR3 spans 16 residues. V was trimmed by 4 bases and J by 10 bases, leaving 20 bases between them. In germline, CDR1 is LGHDT, CDR2 YNNKEL (reference sequence). CDR3 region: CASSLKRGRFDSPLHF. The CDR3 nucleotides read TGTGCCAGCAGCCTAAAAAGGGGCAGGTTTGACTCACCCCTCCACTTT.

This clone occurred once. Other DNA sequences from this sample encode an identical CDR3 as well. This chain connects TRBV3-1 (or the pseudogene TRBV3-2) to TRBJ1-2; 10 bases fit TRBD1. The length of the CDR3 is 16 residues. CDR1 and CDR2 (germline): LGHDT, YNNKEL (reference sequence). V shed 3 bases and J 5 bases; nucleotides not matched to a gene: 9. CDR3 sequence reads: CASSQGRTGGNYGYTF. The CDR3 DNA follows: TGTGCCAGCAGCCAGGGACGGACAGGGGGAAATTATGGCTACACCTTC.